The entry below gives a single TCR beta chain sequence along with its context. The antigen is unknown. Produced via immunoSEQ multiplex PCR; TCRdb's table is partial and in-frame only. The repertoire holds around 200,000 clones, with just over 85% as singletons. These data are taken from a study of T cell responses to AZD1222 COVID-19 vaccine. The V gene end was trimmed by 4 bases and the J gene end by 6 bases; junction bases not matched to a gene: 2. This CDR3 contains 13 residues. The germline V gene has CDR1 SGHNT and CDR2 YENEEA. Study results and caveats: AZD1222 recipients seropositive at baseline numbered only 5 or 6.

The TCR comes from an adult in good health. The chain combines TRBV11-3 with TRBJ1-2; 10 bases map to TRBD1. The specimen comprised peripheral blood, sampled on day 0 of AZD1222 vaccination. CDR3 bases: TGTGCCAGCAGCTACGGGACAGGGGATGGCTACACCTTC. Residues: CASSYGTGDGYTF.